The 10 T cell receptor beta chains below all came from one sample that was sequenced in a study of human T cells and chemical hapten exposure. TCRdb ran MiXCR on the RACE reads and lists one entry per CDR3 protein. The sample has roughly 380,000 distinct CDR3 sequences; roughly 4.8% are singletons. Time point meaning: patch test 1, 2 weeks after DPC sensitization. Described treatment: therapeutic diphenylcyclopropenone sensitization with weekly scalp DPC. The specimen comprised whole blood, sampled in connection with sensitization to the hapten diphenylcyclopropenone (DPC). These receptors came from a woman aged 50 to 60 with alopecia areata. Some clones in this sample may be carry-over from other donors' samples.

The chain recombines TRBV28 with TRBJ1-5, with D possibly TRBD1 on 5 matching bases. In germline, CDR1 is MDHEN, CDR2 SYDVKM. The V and J ends lost 7 bases and 7 bases respectively, with 17 bases between them. The CDR3 is made up of 14 amino acids. The CDR3 sequence is CASTLGGSRQPQHF. In nucleotides, the CDR3 is TGTGCCAGCACCCTGGGGGGGAGTAGACAGCCCCAGCATTTT.

The rearrangement joins TRBV27 to TRBJ2-4; no reliable D call. This CDR3 is built from 15 residues. The V and J ends lost 5 bases and 3 bases respectively, with 14 bases between them. Per germline, CDR1 MNHEY and CDR2 SMNVEV (reference sequence). The CDR3 loop is CASSPLSMGKNIQYF. The CDR3 nucleotides are TGTGCCAGCAGTCCCCTAAGCATGGGCAAAAACATTCAGTACTTC.

This clonotype was counted ten times or more. V and J are TRBV6-6 and TRBJ1-1; TRBD1 agrees at 8 bases. CDR3 length: 15 residues. Germline lookup yields CDR1 MNHNY and CDR2 SVGAGI (reference sequence). The ends lost 6 bases at V and 4 bases at J; junction bases unmatched: 10. The chain's CDR3 is CASSHRLQGATEAFF. The DNA of the CDR3 is TGTGCCAGCAGCCACCGACTTCAGGGGGCCACTGAAGCTTTCTTT.

This clonotype came up many times. The chain has TRBV5-6 and TRBJ1-1; D possibly corresponds to TRBD1 (5 bases). Germline lookup yields CDR1 SGHDT and CDR2 YYEEEE. The CDR3 length is 14 residues. The V end was cut by 4 bases, the J end by 8 bases, with 18 bases between. The CDR3 is CASSTGLGGLEAFF. CDR3 coding DNA: TGTGCCAGCAGCACTGGTCTGGGGGGATTAGAAGCTTTCTTT.

The chain links TRBV6-1 to TRBJ2-6, with a possible D match to TRBD1 (5 bases). Trimming took off 3 bases at V and 0 bases at J, with 9 bases between the two ends. CDR1 is MNHNS and CDR2 is SASEGT in the germline V gene. This CDR3 has 16 amino acids. In DNA, the CDR3 is TGTGCCAGCAGTGAGCGACAGAGCTCTGGGGCCAACGTCCTGACTTTC. Translated: CASSERQSSGANVLTF.

This clonotype was recorded at least ten times. The rearrangement links TRBV10-3 to TRBJ1-1; D is ambiguous. V was cut by 5 bases and J by 3 bases, with 19 bases left in between. CDR1 and CDR2 (germline): ENHRY, SYGVKD. The CDR3 totals 16 residues. The CDR3 DNA reads as TGTGCCATCAGTAACACCTCCCTCCCTTCTGACACTGAAGCTTTCTTT. Translation gives CAISNTSLPSDTEAFF.

The rearrangement links TRBV5-1 to TRBJ2-3; 7 bases map to TRBD1. Germline V gene data show CDR1 as SGHRS and CDR2 as YFSETQ. V lost 2 bases and J lost 6; bases outside the gene matches: 6. The CDR3 is 14 amino acids. CDR3 nucleotide sequence: TGCGCCAGCAGCTTTGAGGGGGCTCCCGATACGCAGTATTTT. The encoded protein is CASSFEGAPDTQYF.

This clonotype was recorded at least ten times. CDR3 sequence: CASRQTGADQPQHF. In nucleotides, the CDR3 is TGTGCCAGCAGACAGACAGGGGCGGATCAGCCCCAGCATTTT. The chain employs TRBV6-1 and TRBJ1-5; 8 bases agree with TRBD1. V shed 6 bases, J shed 5 bases, and the junction held 6 bases outside the gene matches. From germline, CDR1 is MNHNS and CDR2 SASEGT. The CDR3 consists of 14 residues.

This clonotype was found a few times. The chain uses TRBV4-3 and TRBJ2-7; no reliable D call. Germline V gene lookup returns CDR1 LGHNA and CDR2 YSLEER. The CDR3 runs to 14 residues. With 1 base removed from V and 2 bases from J, the gap between germline ends came to 9 bases. CDR3: CASSQGVGTYEQYF. The CDR3 coding sequence is TGCGCCAGCAGCCAAGGGGTGGGGACCTACGAGCAGTACTTC.

The V and J genes are TRBV12-3 or TRBV12-4 and TRBJ2-4; TRBD1 agrees at 7 bases. The CDR3 loop spans 14 amino acids. With V trimmed by 6 bases and J by 7 bases, 9 bases remained unmatched. The CDR3 loop reads CASRRLTGPNIQYF. The CDR3 DNA follows: TGTGCCAGCAGACGACTGACAGGGCCCAACATTCAGTACTTC.